The 29 T cell receptor beta chains below come from one sample, sequenced in a study of post-analysis software for immune sequencing data. Findings and limits, study-wide: When patients were compared with controls, 4 or 5 TRBV segments were more frequent, TRBV5-6, TRBV5-1 and TRBV20-1 among them.

The TCR beta cDNA libraries carried unique molecular identifiers. In TCRdb, the PCR reads were re-called with MiXCR into one record per CDR3 protein. The table has about 770,000 distinct CDR3 sequences, just over 45% seen once. Their antigen targets remain unknown. Sequenced: blood. The receptors here all came from a girl aged 10-17 years with multiple sclerosis.

This clonotype has just one count. At one end the junction does not follow the germline gene, possibly because of a read error. V and J are TRBV2 and TRBJ2-7, with a possible D match to TRBD1 (5 bases). The CDR3 extends over 15 amino acids. CDR1 and CDR2 (germline): SNHLY, FYNNEI. The CDR3 bases are TGTGTCAGCAGTGAAGGCCAGGGAAAGGGCTACGAGCAGTACTTC. Translation gives CVSSEGQGKGYEQYF.

The sample holds one count of this clonotype. The genes are TRBV6-5 and TRBJ1-1, with D possibly matching TRBD1 (5 bases). Looked up from germline, CDR1 is MNHEY and CDR2 is SVGAGI. This CDR3 is 16 amino acids long. Trimming left V 4 bases short and J 4 bases short, with 19 bases between. DNA of the CDR3: TGTGCCAGCAGTTCCTACCCGGGAGGGGTTGGCACTGAAGCTTTCTTT. It yields the protein CASSSYPGGVGTEAFF.

The rearrangement links TRBV10-2 to TRBJ2-5, with 10 bases identical to TRBD2. The tail of the sequence fits TRBJ2-7 better, so the J call may be wrong. Germline CDR1 reads WSHSY; CDR2 reads SAAADI. The CDR3 extends over 13 amino acids. In nucleotides, the CDR3 is TGCGCCAGCAGCGGACTAGCGGACTACGAGCAGTACTTC. It specifies CASSGLADYEQYF.

The chain carries TRBV12-3 or TRBV12-4 and TRBJ2-1; D gene ambiguous. Judging by the DNA end, TRBJ2-7 fits better; the J call may be wrong. The CDR3 contains 17 residues. CDR3 coding DNA: TGTGCCAGCACCATCATCCGGCTACCCAGTTCCTACAATGAGCAGTACTTC. Protein: CASTIIRLPSSYNEQYF.

CDR3 residues: CASTPGADYGYTF. CDR3 sequence (DNA): TGTGCCAGCACCCCGGGGGCAGACTATGGCTACACCTTC. This chain connects TRBV28 to TRBJ1-2; a possible D gene is TRBD1 (6 bases). V was clipped by 7 bases and J by 3 bases, with 12 bases between them. The CDR3 totals 13 residues. Germline V CDR1 and CDR2: MDHEN, SYDVKM.

The gene calls are TRBV7-9 and TRBJ1-2; D ambiguous. CDR3 length: 13 amino acids. Trimming pared 1 base from V and 6 bases from J, leaving 9 bases between. CDR1 SEHNR and CDR2 FQNEAQ come from the germline V gene (reference sequence). This chain's CDR3 is CASSLDREDGYTF. The CDR3 DNA sequence: TGTGCCAGCAGCTTAGATCGGGAAGATGGCTACACCTTC.

In the case of this clonotype: A much larger clone is a single base away; this may be a read error. The genes are TRBV10-3 and TRBJ1-1, with 8 bases that match TRBD1. Germline V gives CDR1 ENHRY, CDR2 SYGVKD. The CDR3 length is 15 residues. CDR3 sequence: CAISEGRQGNTETFF. The CDR3 nucleotides read TGTGCCATCAGTGAGGGGAGACAGGGGAACACTGAAACTTTCTTT.

The chain has TRBV20-1 and TRBJ2-5, with D tentatively TRBD1 or TRBD2 (5 bases each). The CDR3 totals 12 residues. CDR1 is DFQATT, CDR2 SNEGSKA, per germline (reference sequence). V was pared by 7 bases and J by 4 bases, with 13 bases between. The DNA of the CDR3 is TGCAGTGTTCGAGGGACCCCAGAGACCCAGTACTTC. The encoded protein is CSVRGTPETQYF.

The chain employs TRBV6-1 and TRBJ2-5, with D perhaps TRBD1 (5 bases). Per germline, CDR1 MNHNS and CDR2 SASEGT. Trimming left V 6 bases short and J 5 bases short, with 13 bases between. This CDR3 comprises 13 residues. The DNA for the CDR3 is TGTGCCAGCAGGGAAATAAGGGGTGAGACCCAGTACTTC. Its protein is CASREIRGETQYF.

The CDR3 DNA sequence: TGTGCCAGCAGCCGCTCGGCGACCCAGTACTTC. It encodes CASSRSATQYF. The chain combines TRBV11-2 with TRBJ2-5; D is unclear. The CDR3 runs to 11 residues. V gave up 5 bases and J gave up 7 bases, with 8 bases separating them. Per the germline V gene, CDR1 is SGHAT and CDR2 is FQNNGV.

The chain carries TRBV14 and TRBJ2-1; TRBD2 matches 7 bases. The length of the CDR3 is 17 residues. Losses at the gene ends were 4 bases for V and 6 bases for J; bases not matched to a gene: 15. Per germline, CDR1 SGHDN and CDR2 FVKESK. CDR3 in amino acids: CASSRDGLAGVSNEQFF. The CDR3 bases are TGTGCCAGCAGCCGGGATGGCTTGGCGGGAGTGTCCAATGAGCAGTTCTTC.

The chain links TRBV12-3 or TRBV12-4 to TRBJ1-4, with unresolved D. V was shortened by 3 bases and J by 7 bases, with 15 bases between the two germline ends. This CDR3 contains 15 residues. CDR3 loop: CASSFIVLRSEKLFF. In nucleotides, the CDR3 is TGTGCCAGCAGTTTCATCGTGTTGAGAAGTGAAAAACTGTTTTTT.

The chain uses TRBV7-3 and TRBJ2-5; TRBD2 aligns across 7 bases. Germline CDR1 is SGHTA and CDR2 is FQGTGA. This CDR3 contains 16 residues. V dropped 1 base and J dropped 0; count of bases not matched to a gene: 5. The CDR3 here is CASSLNSAGHQETQYF. CDR3 DNA: TGTGCCAGCAGCTTAAACTCAGCGGGGCACCAAGAGACCCAGTACTTC.

The rearrangement uses TRBV5-1 and TRBJ2-1; 8 nucleotides agree with TRBD2. Trimming took 3 bases from V and 13 from J; bases not matched to a gene: 9. Germline assignment: CDR1 SGHRS and CDR2 YFSETQ. This CDR3 has 13 residues. The CDR3 is CASSSELAEPQFF. The DNA of the CDR3 is TGCGCCAGCAGCTCAGAACTAGCGGAGCCTCAGTTCTTC. The entire variable domain, with the rest obtained from reference TRBV5-1 and TRBJ2-1, is as follows: KAGVTQTPRYLIKTRGQQVTLSCSPISGHRSVSWYQQTPGQGLQFLFEYFSETQRNKGNFPGRFSGRQFSNSRSEMNVSTLELGDSALYLCASSSELAEPQFFGPGTRLTVL.

The rearrangement links TRBV25-1 to TRBJ2-4; TRBD1 aligns across 10 bases. The J call is doubtful: the DNA matches TRBJ2-7 better. The CDR3 length is 15 residues. The germline gives CDR1 MGHDK, CDR2 SYGVNS. CDR3 nucleotides: TGTGCCAGCAGTGACCGACAGGGGGCCTTCCTCGAGCAGTACTTC. It translates to CASSDRQGAFLEQYF.

This rearrangement joins TRBV5-1 to TRBJ2-5; the D gene is possibly TRBD1 (5 bases). The J call may not be correct, given that the DNA end is closer to TRBJ2-7. The CDR3 spans 15 residues. In germline, CDR1 is SGHRS, CDR2 YFSETQ. The CDR3 nucleotides read TGCGCCAGCAGCTTCACCGCAGGGAAGAATAGCGAGCAGTACTTC. Protein product: CASSFTAGKNSEQYF.

V and J are TRBV27 and TRBJ2-5, with TRBD2 identical over 9 bases. The J call is uncertain, as TRBJ2-7 better fits the DNA end. Per the germline V gene, CDR1 is MNHEY and CDR2 is SMNVEV (reference sequence). The CDR3 totals 15 residues. The CDR3 here is CASSFFLAGTHEQYF. The CDR3 nucleotides are TGTGCCAGCAGTTTTTTCCTAGCGGGAACTCACGAGCAGTACTTC.

This clonotype was recorded a few times. CDR3 DNA: TGTGCCAGCAGTGAAAACATAAGGGAAGAGACCCAGTACTTC. Protein product: CASSENIREETQYF. This chain links TRBV2 with TRBJ2-5, with D hard to call. Germline assignment: CDR1 SNHLY and CDR2 FYNNEI. CDR3 length equals 14 residues. V lost 2 bases and J 3 bases, leaving 10 bases between the germline ends.

The J gene is TRBJ1-4, the V gene TRBV7-3; 9 bases match TRBD1. With V trimmed by 5 bases and J by 3 bases, 19 bases remained unmatched. The CDR3 has 20 amino acids. Germline V CDR1 and CDR2: SGHTA, FQGTGA. The CDR3 coding sequence is TGTGCCAGCAGCCCGCAAGTCTACCTCCCGGGACAGGGAGCTAATGAAAAACTGTTTTTT. It translates to CASSPQVYLPGQGANEKLFF. The full variable domain, completed using reference TRBV7-3 and TRBJ1-4, is GAGVSQTPSNKVTEKGKYVELRCDPISGHTALYWYRQSLGQGPEFLIYFQGTGAADDSGLPNDRFFAVRPEGSVSTLKIQRTERGDSAVYLCASSPQVYLPGQGANEKLFFGSGTQLSVL.

This clonotype was counted a few times. The rearrangement uses TRBV4-2 and TRBJ1-4; D perhaps matches TRBD1 (5 bases). Germline V gene lookup returns CDR1 LGHNA and CDR2 YNFKEQ. The CDR3 loop spans 14 amino acids. The V gene lost 5 bases and the J gene lost 0 bases, with 7 bases spanning the gap. The CDR3 spells CASSSGATNEKLFF. CDR3 DNA sequence: TGTGCCAGCAGCTCGGGGGCAACTAATGAAAAACTGTTTTTT.

The J gene is TRBJ2-7, the V gene TRBV12-3 or TRBV12-4, with a possible D match to TRBD2 (5 bases). V was cut by 0 bases and J by 7 bases, with 16 bases left in between. The CDR3 is 15 amino acids. CDR3: CASSLAWGETREQYF. CDR3 in DNA: TGTGCCAGCAGTTTAGCGTGGGGAGAGACTCGAGAGCAGTACTTC.

The chain recombines TRBV5-1 with TRBJ1-1, with D possibly TRBD1 on 6 matching bases. Looked up from germline, CDR1 is SGHRS and CDR2 is YFSETQ. V was pared by 3 bases and J by 3 bases, with 12 bases between. This CDR3 contains 14 residues. In DNA, the CDR3 is TGCGCCAGCAGCTGGACAGAAGGGGACACTGAAGCTTTCTTT. This translates into CASSWTEGDTEAFF. The whole variable domain, remainder taken from reference TRBV5-1 and TRBJ1-1, is KAGVTQTPRYLIKTRGQQVTLSCSPISGHRSVSWYQQTPGQGLQFLFEYFSETQRNKGNFPGRFSGRQFSNSRSEMNVSTLELGDSALYLCASSWTEGDTEAFFGQGTRLTVV.

Only a few counts were recorded for this clonotype. The chain is built from TRBV7-9 and TRBJ1-6, with unresolved D. V lost 5 bases and J 8 bases, leaving 10 bases between the germline ends. This CDR3 contains 13 residues. From germline, CDR1 is SEHNR and CDR2 FQNEAQ (reference sequence). Written as DNA, the CDR3 is TGTGCCAGCAGCCTCGAAGGAGATTCACCCCTCCACTTT. It codes for CASSLEGDSPLHF. Full variable domain (remainder filled in from reference TRBV7-9 and TRBJ1-6): DTGVSQNPRHKITKRGQNVTFRCDPISEHNRLYWYRQTLGQGPEFLTYFQNEAQLEKSRLLSDRFSAERPKGSFSTLEIQRTEQGDSAMYLCASSLEGDSPLHFGNGTRLTVT.

V and J are TRBV10-3 and TRBJ2-7; D is ambiguous. This CDR3 has 12 residues. With 2 bases removed from V and 2 bases from J, the gap between germline ends came to 4 bases. The germline V gene encodes CDR1 ENHRY and CDR2 SYGVKD. CDR3 DNA sequence: TGTGCCATCAGTGAGGGGGCCTACGAGCAGTACTTC. Protein sequence: CAISEGAYEQYF.

CDR3 nucleotide sequence: TGCAGTGCCCCCACCACTAGCGAAGAGACCCAGTACTTC. Amino acids: CSAPTTSEETQYF. The V and J genes are TRBV20-1 and TRBJ2-4; TRBD2 agrees at 7 bases. TRBJ2-5 explains the end of the DNA better; the J call may be wrong. CDR1 is DFQATT and CDR2 is SNEGSKA in the germline V gene (reference sequence). The CDR3 contains 13 residues.

This clonotype occurred a few times. The chain combines TRBV10-3 with TRBJ2-7; D is possibly TRBD1 or TRBD2 (5 bases each). Looked up from germline, CDR1 is ENHRY and CDR2 is SYGVKD. V was shortened by 0 bases and J by 3 bases, with 15 bases between the two germline ends. The CDR3 length is 16 residues. The CDR3 sequence: CAISESWDLQSYEQYF. CDR3 nucleotide sequence: TGTGCCATCAGTGAGTCGTGGGACCTCCAAAGCTACGAGCAGTACTTC.

The V call is TRBV13, the J call TRBJ2-7; 7 bases fit TRBD2. CDR1 PRHDT and CDR2 FYEKMQ come from the germline V gene (reference sequence). V lost 1 base, J lost 2 bases, and 11 bases stayed unmatched. The CDR3 totals 17 residues. Here the CDR3 DNA reads TGTGCCAGCAGCTTAGTCCGGGCGGGGGAAGAAGCCTACGAGCAGTACTTC. Amino acids: CASSLVRAGEEAYEQYF.

There are a few counts of this clonotype. J is TRBJ1-2 and V is TRBV27; D uncertain. Germline V gene sequence: CDR1 MNHEY, CDR2 SMNVEV (reference sequence). CDR3 length: 13 residues. The V end was cut by 5 bases, the J end by 2 bases, with 9 bases between. The CDR3 DNA reads as TGTGCCAGCAGTCCGTGGGGAAACTATGGCTACACCTTC. Protein: CASSPWGNYGYTF.

The genes are TRBV29-1 and TRBJ2-7; TRBD1 aligns across 8 bases. The CDR3 contains 13 residues. The junction had 4 bases not matched to a gene; V was cut back by 4 bases and J by 2 bases. The germline CDR1 and CDR2 sequences are SQVTM and ANQGSEA. The CDR3 bases are TGCAGCGTTGCGAGGACAGGGACCTACGAGCAGTACTTC. Its protein is CSVARTGTYEQYF.